These 2 T cell receptor beta chains came from one sample sequenced in a study of blood T cell repertoires in COVID-19. TCRdb's table, derived via immunoSEQ multiplex PCR, lists solely in-frame clones and lacks some. Of about 35,000 clones in the sample, approximately 90% were seen once. The sequencing sample was made of peripheral blood. These receptors came from a man aged 50 or older with active COVID-19.

The chain carries TRBV25-1 and TRBJ1-1, with D unresolved. This CDR3 has 14 amino acids. The V end was cut by 1 base, the J end by 1 base, with 7 bases between. Germline lookup yields CDR1 MGHDK and CDR2 SYGVNS. CDR3 DNA sequence: TGTGCCAGCAGTGAATGGAGGGAGAACACTGAAGCTTTCTTT. This sequence encodes CASSEWRENTEAFF.

The chain joins TRBV19 to TRBJ1-5; possible D gene TRBD1, 6 bases. This CDR3 has 15 residues. V shed 5 bases and J shed 7 bases, with 18 bases lying between them. Germline V gene sequence: CDR1 LNHDA, CDR2 SQIVND (reference sequence). As DNA, the CDR3 is TGTGCCAGTAGTCTCCGGCAGGGGTTAGGACAGCCCCAGCATTTT. Translating it yields CASSLRQGLGQPQHF.